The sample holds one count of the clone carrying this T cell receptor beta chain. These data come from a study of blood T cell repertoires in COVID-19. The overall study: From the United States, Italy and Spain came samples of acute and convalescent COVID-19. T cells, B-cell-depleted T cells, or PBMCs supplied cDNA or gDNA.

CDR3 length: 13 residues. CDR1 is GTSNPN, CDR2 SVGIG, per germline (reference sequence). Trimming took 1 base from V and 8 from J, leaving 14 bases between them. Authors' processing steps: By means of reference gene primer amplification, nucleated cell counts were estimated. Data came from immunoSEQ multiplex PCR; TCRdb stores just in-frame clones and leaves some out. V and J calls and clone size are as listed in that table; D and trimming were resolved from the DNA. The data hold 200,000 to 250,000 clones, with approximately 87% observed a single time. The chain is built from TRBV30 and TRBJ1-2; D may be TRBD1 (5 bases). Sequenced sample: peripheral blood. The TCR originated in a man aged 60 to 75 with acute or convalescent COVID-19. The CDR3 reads CAWSGPREGGYTF. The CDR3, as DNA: TGTGCCTGGAGTGGTCCCAGGGAGGGGGGCTACACCTTC.